These 26 T cell receptor beta chains were sequenced from one sample in a study of blood T cell repertoires in COVID-19. Assay used: immunoSEQ multiplex PCR; TCRdb lists only in-frame clones, some missing. The sample lists 200,000 to 250,000 clones; nearly 90% were seen once. Sample: peripheral blood. The receptors were sampled from a woman between 18 and 29 years old who had recovered from COVID-19.

This chain links TRBV27 with TRBJ1-1, with 9 bases matching TRBD1. The CDR3 is 17 residues long. Germline-derived CDR1 and CDR2 are MNHEY and SMNVEV (reference sequence). V lost 1 base, J lost 0 bases, and 6 bases stayed unmatched. The CDR3 coding sequence is TGTGCCAGCAGTTTATTGGGGACAGGGATAATGAACACTGAAGCTTTCTTT. It yields the protein CASSLLGTGIMNTEAFF.

As DNA, the CDR3 is TGCGCCAGCAGCCAAGACAAGGCGGGGAGCACAGATACGCAGTATTTT. It translates to CASSQDKAGSTDTQYF. V and J are TRBV4-3 and TRBJ2-3; a possible D gene is TRBD2 (6 bases). The CDR3 is 16 residues long. Trimming took 0 bases from V and 0 from J, leaving 10 bases between them. Germline CDR1 LGHNA, CDR2 YSLEER.

The chain uses TRBV19 and TRBJ1-1; D may be TRBD1 (5 bases). The CDR3 runs 13 residues. Deletions cut 6 bases from V and 1 base from J, with 9 bases between. Germline CDR1 LNHDA, CDR2 SQIVND (reference sequence). The CDR3 sequence is CASSDSANTEAFF. As DNA, the CDR3 is TGTGCCAGTAGCGACAGTGCGAACACTGAAGCTTTCTTT.

This sequence joins TRBV7-6 and TRBJ2-5, with D tentatively TRBD1 (6 bases). Germline CDR1 is SGHVS and CDR2 is FNYEAQ. The CDR3 covers 15 residues. Between the trimmed V and J ends, which lost 3 bases and 5 bases, there was a span of 16 bases. CDR3 bases: TGTGCCAGCAGCTTGAGTCCGGGACATTCGGAGACCCAGTACTTC. It is translated as CASSLSPGHSETQYF.

This rearrangement joins TRBV6-5 to TRBJ1-6; the match to TRBD1 covers 7 bases. V was pared by 6 bases and J by 9 bases, with 8 bases of the junction left unmatched. Germline lookup yields CDR1 MNHEY and CDR2 SVGAGI. The CDR3 sequence is 14 residues long. The CDR3 region has the DNA TGTGCCAGCAGCTTAACAGGGGAACGTTCACCCCTCCACTTT. Translation: CASSLTGERSPLHF.

The genes are TRBV4-2 and TRBJ2-3; no definite D call. This CDR3 is 13 amino acids long. V shed 0 bases and J shed 6 bases, with 7 bases lying between them. Germline loops: CDR1 LGHNA, CDR2 YNFKEQ. CDR3 DNA: TGTGCCAGCAGCCAAGAGGAGTGGGATACGCAGTATTTT. Its translation: CASSQEEWDTQYF.

This clone was seen a handful of times. The genes are TRBV2 and TRBJ2-2; TRBD1 agrees at 7 bases. The germline CDR1 and CDR2 sequences are SNHLY and FYNNEI. This CDR3 is 16 amino acids long. With V trimmed by 0 bases and J by 6 bases, 7 bases remained unmatched. The CDR3 region is CASSEATTGLPGELFF. The DNA of the CDR3 is TGTGCCAGCAGTGAAGCGACGACAGGGCTACCCGGGGAGCTGTTTTTT.

This chain uses TRBV28 with TRBJ2-7; D unresolved. Germline-derived CDR1 and CDR2 are MDHEN and SYDVKM. The CDR3 has 15 residues. Trimming took 3 bases from V and 1 from J, leaving 13 bases between them. Here the CDR3 DNA reads TGTGCCAGCAGTTTTGGGCTGCGCCTGTCCTACGAGCAGTACTTC. It specifies CASSFGLRLSYEQYF.

The chain links TRBV9 to TRBJ2-7; TRBD2 is a possible D gene (5 bases). Germline values: CDR1 SGDLS, CDR2 YYNGEE. Trimming took 5 bases from V and 0 from J, leaving 15 bases between them. The CDR3 extends over 15 amino acids. The CDR3 region is CASSQIPGSSYEQYF. CDR3 bases: TGTGCCAGCAGTCAGATACCGGGGAGCTCCTACGAGCAGTACTTC.

The V call is TRBV4-1, the J call TRBJ1-3; D unclear. The germline V and J ends were trimmed by 5 bases and 4 bases, with 15 bases remaining between them. The CDR3 is made up of 15 amino acids. Germline loops: CDR1 MGHRA, CDR2 YSYEKL. CDR3 protein: CASSLLGGLGNTIYF. For the CDR3, the DNA is TGCGCCAGCAGCTTATTAGGAGGCCTCGGAAACACCATATATTTT.

The chain employs TRBV19 and TRBJ2-7; 12 bases are shared with TRBD2. After removal of 3 bases from V and 3 bases from J, the junction contained 12 bases not matched to a gene. CDR1 LNHDA and CDR2 SQIVND come from the germline V gene (reference sequence). The CDR3 contains 18 residues. The CDR3: CASSIQGLAGGRNYEQYF. As DNA, the CDR3 is TGTGCCAGTAGTATCCAGGGACTAGCGGGCGGAAGGAACTACGAGCAGTACTTC.

The chain employs TRBV5-4 and TRBJ2-7; D is perhaps TRBD2 (5 bases). V was pared by 0 bases and J by 5 bases, with 12 bases between. Germline-derived CDR1 and CDR2 are SGHNT and YYREEE (reference sequence). This CDR3 has 14 amino acids. The DNA for the CDR3 is TGTGCCAGCAGCTTGGTTTTGCGGGCCAACGAGCAGTACTTC. Its translation: CASSLVLRANEQYF.

The V gene is TRBV5-1, the J gene TRBJ1-2; 8 bases fit TRBD1. CDR1 and CDR2 (germline): SGHRS, YFSETQ. The V gene end was trimmed by 0 bases and the J gene end by 6 bases; junction bases not matched to a gene: 4. This CDR3 has 14 amino acids. CDR3 amino acids: CASSLGTGLHGYTF. CDR3 nucleotide sequence: TGCGCCAGCAGCTTGGGGACAGGGCTTCATGGCTACACCTTC.

This chain links TRBV2 with TRBJ2-6; D uncertain. The ends were cut back, 2 bases at V and 1 base at J, with 6 bases in the middle. CDR1 is SNHLY and CDR2 is FYNNEI in the germline V gene. The CDR3 contains 15 residues. This chain's CDR3 is CASSETVSGANVLTF. In DNA form, the CDR3 reads TGTGCCAGCAGTGAAACGGTTTCTGGGGCCAACGTCCTGACTTTC.

The J gene is TRBJ1-1, the V gene TRBV7-2; D is undetermined. Trimming left V 2 bases short and J 3 bases short, with 7 bases between. The CDR3 runs 13 residues. Germline V lookup: CDR1 SGHTA, CDR2 FQGNSA. CDR3 sequence (DNA): TGTGCCAGCAGCTTAAACAGAGACACTGAAGCTTTCTTT. It specifies CASSLNRDTEAFF.

The chain carries TRBV19 and TRBJ1-1; no definite D call. The germline CDR1 and CDR2 sequences are LNHDA and SQIVND (reference sequence). This CDR3 contains 12 residues. The germline V and J ends were trimmed by 2 bases and 4 bases, with 5 bases remaining between them. CDR3 DNA: TGTGCCAGTAGTATACCGAGCACTGAAGCTTTCTTT. It yields the protein CASSIPSTEAFF. The full variable domain, its missing parts supplied by reference TRBV19 and TRBJ1-1, is DGGITQSPKYLFRKEGQNVTLSCEQNLNHDAMYWYRQDPGQGLRLIYYSQIVNDFQKGDIAEGYSVSREKKESFPLTVTSAQKNPTAFYLCASSIPSTEAFFGQGTRLTVV.

The V gene is TRBV27, the J gene TRBJ2-5; 10 nucleotides agree with TRBD2. This CDR3 has 16 residues. Germline V gene data show CDR1 as MNHEY and CDR2 as SMNVEV (reference sequence). The trim removed 6 bases at V and 1 base at J, leaving 8 bases unmatched. The DNA of the CDR3 is TGTGCCAGCAGCGATCTCGGACTAGCGGCCCAAGAGACCCAGTACTTC. Its translation: CASSDLGLAAQETQYF.

V gene TRBV20-1 combines with J gene TRBJ2-6, with D maybe TRBD1 (7 bases). This CDR3 is 16 amino acids long. V was pared by 3 bases and J by 3 bases, with 15 bases between. In germline, CDR1 is DFQATT, CDR2 SNEGSKA (reference sequence). The CDR3 region is CSASEKQGGGANVLTF. CDR3 sequence (DNA): TGCAGTGCTAGTGAAAAGCAGGGGGGTGGGGCCAACGTCCTGACTTTC.

The chain uses TRBV7-2 and TRBJ2-1; TRBD2 agrees at 8 bases. CDR3 length: 15 amino acids. V was clipped by 1 base and J by 7 bases; unmatched bases: 6. Germline V gives CDR1 SGHTA, CDR2 FQGNSA. CDR3 sequence reads: CASSLDSGSRNEQFF. The CDR3 DNA follows: TGTGCCAGCAGCTTAGACAGCGGGAGTAGGAATGAGCAGTTCTTC.

J is TRBJ2-1 and V is TRBV18; weak D call: TRBD2 (6 bases). From germline, CDR1 is KGHSH and CDR2 LQKENI. There are 15 residues in the CDR3. The V gene lost 4 bases and the J gene lost 0 bases, with 10 bases spanning the gap. Written as DNA, the CDR3 is TGTGCCAGCTCACATAGCGGAAGCTCCTACAATGAGCAGTTCTTC. It translates to CASSHSGSSYNEQFF.

The rearrangement joins TRBV18 to TRBJ1-6, with 7 nucleotides matching TRBD1. The CDR3 has 16 residues. Germline CDR1 is KGHSH and CDR2 is LQKENI. V gave up 6 bases and J gave up 10 bases; unmatched junction bases: 15. The CDR3 sequence: CASSQYLTGEGSPLHF. CDR3 sequence (DNA): TGTGCCAGCTCCCAATACCTAACAGGGGAAGGATCACCCCTCCACTTT.

The chain is built from TRBV10-3 and TRBJ1-6; 7 bases align to TRBD1. Germline V gene data show CDR1 as ENHRY and CDR2 as SYGVKD. The junction had 5 bases not matched to a gene; V was cut back by 4 bases and J by 5 bases. This CDR3 is 15 amino acids long. The CDR3 nucleotides are TGTGCCATCAGTGTGGGGACAGCCAATAATTCACCCCTCCACTTT. Its protein is CAISVGTANNSPLHF.

CDR3 loop: CASNSNTGELFF. CDR3 nucleotides: TGTGCCAGCAACAGTAACACCGGGGAGCTGTTTTTT. The chain has TRBV12-3 or TRBV12-4 and TRBJ2-2; D is unresolved. This CDR3 has 12 residues. Trimming took off 7 bases at V and 2 bases at J, with 5 bases between the two ends.

The chain combines TRBV12-3 or TRBV12-4 with TRBJ1-2, with 8 bases that match TRBD1. J was trimmed by 14 bases and V by 3 bases; bases with no gene match: 8. The CDR3 is 12 amino acids. The CDR3 nucleotides read TGTGCCAGCAGTTTCAGGGGGCGGAGGACTACCTTC. This codes for CASSFRGRRTTF.

V gene TRBV29-1 combines with J gene TRBJ2-5, with a tentative D call TRBD2 (6 bases). The CDR3 covers 12 residues. Germline V gives CDR1 SQVTM, CDR2 ANQGSEA. V lost 0 bases and J lost 6, with 8 bases in between. This CDR3 is CSVEEGRKTQYF. Written as DNA, the CDR3 is TGCAGCGTTGAAGAAGGGAGGAAGACCCAGTACTTC.

CDR3 loop: CASSENGDSYEQYF. The CDR3 bases are TGTGCCAGCAGTGAAAACGGGGACTCCTACGAGCAGTACTTC. The rearrangement uses TRBV25-1 and TRBJ2-7; a possible D gene is TRBD2 (5 bases). The CDR3 runs 14 residues. With 2 bases removed from V and 0 bases from J, the gap between germline ends came to 8 bases. Germline V gives CDR1 MGHDK, CDR2 SYGVNS.